The clone carrying this T cell receptor beta chain was seen a handful of times. Its antigen is currently unknown. TCR beta libraries were made by quantitative 5'-RACE with molecular barcodes. TCRdb re-called the 5' RACE reads through MiXCR, storing one row per CDR3 protein. This table holds 200,000 or so distinct CDR3 sequences, roughly 26% found once. CDR1 is SGHTA and CDR2 is FQGNSA in the germline V gene. This CDR3 spans 14 amino acids. V was cut by 1 base and J by 4 bases, with 8 bases left in between. This entry is derived from a study of CD8 T cells in ankylosing spondylitis. Study findings and constraints: It appeared that ankylosing spondylitis blood was characterized by a TCR beta motif of eight highly homologous variants.

This sequence originates from a male donor with ankylosing spondylitis or in good health (not recorded which). The chain is built from TRBV7-2 and TRBJ2-1; no clear D. Material: blood, either unsorted or a sorted T cell fraction (not recorded which). CDR3 loop: CASSLGRSYNEQFF. DNA of the CDR3: TGTGCCAGCAGCTTAGGGAGATCATACAATGAGCAGTTCTTC.